These T cell receptor beta chains were read from a single sample in a study of blood T cell repertoires in COVID-19. Clones were sequenced by immunoSEQ multiplex PCR, and TCRdb holds only the in-frame ones, with some missing. The sample holds some 200,000 clones; around 94% are singletons and the top ten take about 0.76%. Material: peripheral blood. The receptors shown here come from a man aged 30-40 years with COVID-19, enrolled during active disease. The CDR3 runs from the conserved cysteine through the conserved F or W. A D gene is named only where the DNA matches it firmly. Clone size is shown for a subset of rows, as once, few, many or a class of expanded clone.

NA	TRBV7-3	TRBJ2-3	TRBD2	TGTGCCAGCAGCCATGGGACTAGCGGGGGGTCCTTAGATACGCAGTATTTT	CASSHGTSGGSLDTQYF
NA	TRBV9	TRBJ1-3	NA	TGTGCCAGCAGCTCGCGGGACTTTCGTGGAAACACCATATATTTT	CASSSRDFRGNTIYF
NA	TRBV27	TRBJ1-6	NA	TGTGCCAGCAGTTTGGAGAGCTCCTATAATTCACCCCTCCACTTT	CASSLESSYNSPLHF
NA	TRBV14	TRBJ1-4	NA	TGTGCCAGCAGCCAGGTACAGGGTATTGAAGAAAAACTGTTTTTT	CASSQVQGIEEKLFF
NA	TRBV5-1	TRBJ1-2	NA	TGCGCCAGCAGCTTAGTAGTTTCTGATGGCTACACCTTC	CASSLVVSDGYTF
NA	TRBV5-1	TRBJ2-7	TRBD2	TGCGCCAGCAGCTTGGCCACGGGACTAGCGGGGGGCCAGCCCACCCAGTACTTC	CASSLATGLAGGQPTQYF
NA	TRBV5-4	TRBJ2-1	NA	TGTGCCAGCAGCTTACAGGGCCCCCGGAGCGATGAGCAGTTCTTC	CASSLQGPRSDEQFF
NA	TRBV5-1	TRBJ2-5	TRBD1	TGCGCCAGCAGCGGGACAGGGGGCGGAGAGACCCAGTACTTC	CASSGTGGGETQYF
once	TRBV5-4	TRBJ1-2	TRBD1	TGTGCCAGCAGCTTGGCAGGACAGGGGTTCGATGGCTACACCTTC	CASSLAGQGFDGYTF
NA	TRBV19	TRBJ1-2	TRBD1	TGTGCCAGTAGTCCGAGGCGAGGGGTCCCGGGACAGGGAAAGGTTAACTATGGCTACACCTTC	CASSPRRGVPGQGKVNYGYTF
once	TRBV7-9	TRBJ2-7	TRBD1	TGTGCCAGCAGCCCCACAGGACAGGGGATCCCCTACGAGCAGTACTTC	CASSPTGQGIPYEQYF
once	TRBV7-6	TRBJ1-6	TRBD1	TGTGCCAGCAGCCTCGACCAGGGGGCAAATTCACCCCTCCACTTT	CASSLDQGANSPLHF
once	TRBV6-5	TRBJ1-4	NA	TGTGCCAGCGTCGAGGCCGGGAGGGATGAAAAACTGTTTTTT	CASVEAGRDEKLFF
NA	TRBV12-3/TRBV12-4	TRBJ2-7	NA	TGTGCCAGCAGTCTGACTACCTACGAGCAGTACTTC	CASSLTTYEQYF
NA	TRBV21-1	TRBJ1-2	NA	TGTGCCAGCAGCACCCACAGTGGACAGGGAAATAGCTCTGGGACTAACTATGGCTACACCTTC	CASSTHSGQGNSSGTNYGYTF
NA	TRBV7-3	TRBJ2-2	NA	TGTGCCAGCAGCCCGGGACACCAGGCCGGGGAGCTGTTTTTT	CASSPGHQAGELFF
NA	TRBV6-1	TRBJ1-4	TRBD1	TGTGCCAGCAGTGAAGCGCTTGGGACAGGGAATGAAAAACTGTTTTTT	CASSEALGTGNEKLFF
NA	TRBV10-3	TRBJ1-2	TRBD1	TGTGCCACGCAGACAGGGGGCGATGGCTACACCTTC	CATQTGGDGYTF
once	TRBV11-2	TRBJ2-7	NA	TGTGCCAGCAGCTTAGTAGCGCCAGGGGATGGCGAGCAGTACTTC	CASSLVAPGDGEQYF
NA	TRBV5-1	TRBJ2-4	NA	TGCGCCAGCAGCCCGGAGATGAAGATAGCCAAAAACATTCAGTACTTC	CASSPEMKIAKNIQYF
NA	TRBV23-1	TRBJ2-4	NA	TGCGCCAGCAGTCAGCAGGGGGGAATAGCCAAAAACATTCAGTACTTC	CASSQQGGIAKNIQYF
NA	TRBV5-6	TRBJ2-5	TRBD2	TGTGCCAGCAGCTTTAGGGCTAGCGGGGGTCGGGAGACCCAGTACTTC	CASSFRASGGRETQYF
NA	TRBV5-1	TRBJ1-2	TRBD1	TGCGCCAGCAGTAGGACAGGGGACGGCTACACCTTC	CASSRTGDGYTF
NA	TRBV10-2	TRBJ2-3	TRBD2	TGCGCCAGCAGGCAAGCGGGGGGTCGGGATACGCAGTATTTT	CASRQAGGRDTQYF
once	TRBV15	TRBJ2-3	TRBD2	TGTGCCACCAGCAGAGATTTACGGGGGGGTTGGACAGATACGCAGTATTTT	CATSRDLRGGWTDTQYF
once	TRBV2	TRBJ1-6	TRBD1	TGTGCCAGCAGCCCCGACAGGGGGGATTCACCCCTCCACTTT	CASSPDRGDSPLHF
NA	TRBV20-1	TRBJ1-5	NA	TGCAGTGCTAGTTCGCCAGGGAGGAGCAATCAGCCCCAGCATTTT	CSASSPGRSNQPQHF
NA	TRBV4-1	TRBJ2-7	TRBD2	TGCGCCAGCAGCCAACGGACTAGCGGTTTCGAGCAGTACTTC	CASSQRTSGFEQYF
NA	TRBV28	TRBJ2-2	TRBD2	TGTGCCAGCAGTTTGACTAGCGGGGCCCTCAGATCGAACACCGGGGAGCTGTTTTTT	CASSLTSGALRSNTGELFF
NA	TRBV5-1	TRBJ2-7	TRBD1	TGCGCCAGCAGCTCCTCGGGGACAGGGAGTTTTCGCGAGCAGTACTTC	CASSSSGTGSFREQYF
NA	TRBV6-5	TRBJ1-4	NA	TGTGCCAGCCATTTAGGGGGTTCTGGTGAAAAACTGTTTTTT	CASHLGGSGEKLFF
NA	TRBV27	TRBJ2-2	NA	TGTGCCAGCAGTCCAGGGACTCCCAGCTACACCGGGGAGCTGTTTTTT	CASSPGTPSYTGELFF
NA	TRBV12-3/TRBV12-4	TRBJ1-6	TRBD1	TGTGCCAGCAGTCTAGGACAGGCCGGACCCCTCCACTTT	CASSLGQAGPLHF
NA	TRBV2	TRBJ2-2	TRBD2	TGTGCCAGCACTCGGACTAGCGGGGGAAGGGGCACCGGGGAGCTGTTTTTT	CASTRTSGGRGTGELFF
NA	TRBV4-1	TRBJ2-7	TRBD1	TGCGCCAGCAGCGGGAAGGGGACAGGGACCTACGAGCAGTACTTC	CASSGKGTGTYEQYF
NA	TRBV12-3/TRBV12-4	TRBJ2-7	NA	TGTGCCAGCGGGATGGCGGGGTACTTCGAGCAGTACTTC	CASGMAGYFEQYF
NA	TRBV10-2	TRBJ1-2	NA	TGCGCCAGCAGTGTAGGGGCCGGGGGCTACACCTTC	CASSVGAGGYTF
NA	TRBV30	TRBJ2-5	NA	TGTGCCTGGAGGATCCGGGGCCAAGAGACCCAGTACTTC	CAWRIRGQETQYF
NA	TRBV9	TRBJ2-5	TRBD1	TGTGCCAGCAGCCCGACAGGGTTTCGGGAGACCCAGTACTTC	CASSPTGFRETQYF
NA	TRBV9	TRBJ2-3	NA	TGTGCCAGCAGCGTAGGTGCCGTGACTAGCACAGATACGCAGTATTTT	CASSVGAVTSTDTQYF
few	TRBV18	TRBJ1-2	NA	TGTGCCAGCTCACCACAAATGCGGGAGCAGGGAGGCTACACCTTC	CASSPQMREQGGYTF
NA	TRBV12-3/TRBV12-4	TRBJ1-4	NA	TGTGCCAGCAGTTTAGGTACGGGGGTCGTTTTT	CASSLGTGVVF
once	TRBV5-4	TRBJ1-1	NA	TGTGCCAGCAGCTTGGCCAGGGGCTCCGTGGACACTGAAGCTTTCTTT	CASSLARGSVDTEAFF
NA	TRBV7-6	TRBJ2-5	NA	TGTGCCAGCAGCTTAGTGGGAGCTATTCGAGAGACCCAGTACTTC	CASSLVGAIRETQYF
NA	TRBV7-6	TRBJ2-1	NA	TGTGCCAGCAGCCCCTGGGTCCCGACAGAACTCTCCTACAATGAGCAGTTCTTC	CASSPWVPTELSYNEQFF
NA	TRBV12-3/TRBV12-4	TRBJ1-4	TRBD1	TGTGCCAGCAGACAGGGGCGTCATGAAAAACTGTTTTTT	CASRQGRHEKLFF
NA	TRBV10-3	TRBJ2-7	NA	TGTGCCCCCGGGACAACCTACGAGCAGTACTTC	CAPGTTYEQYF
NA	TRBV2	TRBJ1-1	NA	TGTGCCAGCAGCCGGGACTTACTGAACACTGAAGCTTTCTTT	CASSRDLLNTEAFF
NA	TRBV5-1	TRBJ1-4	NA	TGCGCCAGCAGCCCGCGAATCGCAACTAATGAAAAACTGTTTTTT	CASSPRIATNEKLFF
NA	TRBV10-1	TRBJ2-7	TRBD1	TGCGCCAGCAGTGTCAACAGGGGGATGAACGAGCAGTACTTC	CASSVNRGMNEQYF
NA	TRBV12-5	TRBJ1-3	NA	TGTGCTAGTGGTTTGGTACAGGGATACTCTGGAAACACCATATATTTT	CASGLVQGYSGNTIYF
NA	TRBV23-1	TRBJ2-7	NA	TGCGCCAGCAGTCAATCTACAGGGTGGTACGAGCAGTACTTC	CASSQSTGWYEQYF
NA	TRBV7-9	TRBJ1-2	NA	TGTGCCAGCAGCTTACTGGAGGGTCGGAGCTACACCTTC	CASSLLEGRSYTF
NA	TRBV6-5	TRBJ1-5	NA	TGTGCCAGCAGACGGACACGGGCCCCCAATCAGCCCCAGCATTTT	CASRRTRAPNQPQHF
NA	TRBV5-1	TRBJ2-4	TRBD1	TGCGCCAGCAGCTTGGGGGGACAGGCTAAAAACATTCAGTACTTC	CASSLGGQAKNIQYF
NA	TRBV5-1	TRBJ2-3	TRBD2	TGCGCCAGCAGCGCGGGGGGCGATACGCAGTATTTT	CASSAGGDTQYF
NA	TRBV30	TRBJ2-1	TRBD1	TGTGCCTGGAGTGTAGGGACAGGGTCCCACAATGAGCAGTTCTTC	CAWSVGTGSHNEQFF
NA	TRBV28	TRBJ1-2	NA	TGTGCCAGCAGCTCCCTCATGCAGGGTTCCGATAACAACTATGGCTACACCTTC	CASSSLMQGSDNNYGYTF
NA	TRBV7-9	TRBJ2-1	TRBD1	TGTGCCAGCAGCCGGACAGGGGTCGGTGAGCAGTTCTTC	CASSRTGVGEQFF